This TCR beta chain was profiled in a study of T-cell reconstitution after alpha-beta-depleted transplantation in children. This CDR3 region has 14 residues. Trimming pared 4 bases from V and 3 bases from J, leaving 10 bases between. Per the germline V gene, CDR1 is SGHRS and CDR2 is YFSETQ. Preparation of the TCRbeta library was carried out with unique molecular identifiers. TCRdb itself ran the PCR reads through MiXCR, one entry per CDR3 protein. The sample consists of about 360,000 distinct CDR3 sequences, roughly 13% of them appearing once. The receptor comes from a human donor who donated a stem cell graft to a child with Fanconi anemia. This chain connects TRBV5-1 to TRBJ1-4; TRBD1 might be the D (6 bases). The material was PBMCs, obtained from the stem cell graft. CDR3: CASSQDRPNEKLFF. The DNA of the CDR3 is TGCGCCAGCAGCCAGGACAGACCTAATGAAAAACTGTTTTTT.